The entry below describes one TCR beta chain. The data originate from a study of PD-1 blockade in mismatch repair-deficient tumors. Overall study context: Enrolled about 2012-2016, patients had progressing, pretreated mismatch repair-deficient cancers of about a dozen types.

This CDR3 has 16 residues. CDR1 is GTSNPN, CDR2 SVGIG, per germline (reference sequence). J gave up 0 bases and V 8 bases, and 11 bases lay outside the gene matches. Sequencing was performed with immunoSEQ multiplex PCR; in TCRdb, only in-frame clones are kept and a portion is missing. This sample has tens of thousands of clones, with over 75% found just once. The clonotype was recovered from an adult with mismatch repair-deficient cancer. The sample consisted of peripheral blood, taken 12 weeks after starting pembrolizumab. The chain combines TRBV30 with TRBJ2-3; 10 nucleotides agree with TRBD1. The chain's CDR3 is CARDRTGGKSTDTQYF. CDR3 DNA: TGTGCCCGGGACCGGACAGGGGGTAAAAGCACAGATACGCAGTATTTT.